A selection of T cell receptor beta chains follows, all from one sample in a study of blood T cell repertoires in COVID-19. Sequenced by immunoSEQ multiplex PCR; TCRdb stores in-frame clones only, minus some. The data show roughly 230,000 clones, 87% seen once. What was sequenced was PBMCs or T cells enriched from blood (not recorded which). Every receptor here comes from a man younger than 45 in a cohort exposed to, infected with or recovered from COVID-19 (not recorded which). The CDR3 runs from the conserved cysteine through the conserved F or W. A D gene is named only where the DNA matches it firmly. Clone size, where shown, is once, few, many, or a class for clones that have expanded.

CDR3,DNA,size,V,J,D
CATRVVDTQGQETQYF,TGTGCCACCAGAGTGGTGGACACCCAGGGGCAAGAGACCCAGTACTTC,once,TRBV2,TRBJ2-5,.
CASSLQEQRGAYGYTF,TGTGCTAGCAGCTTACAGGAGCAGCGCGGGGCCTATGGCTACACCTTC,many,TRBV7-7,TRBJ1-2,.
CSAQTGREQYF,TGCAGTGCGCAGACCGGGAGGGAGCAGTACTTC,.,TRBV20-1,TRBJ2-7,TRBD2
CASSLRLAAQETQYF,TGTGCCAGCAGCCTTCGACTAGCGGCTCAAGAGACCCAGTACTTC,.,TRBV4-2,TRBJ2-5,TRBD2
CASGRLAGGYNEQFF,TGTGCTAGTGGTCGGCTAGCGGGAGGCTACAATGAGCAGTTCTTC,.,TRBV12-5,TRBJ2-1,TRBD2
CASSTNQDSSYEQYF,TGTGCCAGCAGCACAAATCAGGACAGCTCCTACGAGCAGTACTTC,.,TRBV11-2,TRBJ2-7,.
CAISNSGRHTDTQYF,TGTGCCATCAGTAATTCAGGCAGACACACAGATACGCAGTATTTT,.,TRBV10-3,TRBJ2-3,.
CASSQSPGDQPQHF,TGTGCCAGCAGCCAATCCCCGGGGGATCAGCCCCAGCATTTT,few,TRBV16,TRBJ1-5,.
CASSLTSSAYEAFF,TGTGCCAGCAGCTTAACTTCTAGCGCGTACGAAGCTTTCTTT,.,TRBV7-9,TRBJ1-1,.
CASSPTGLAETQYF,TGTGCCAGTAGCCCGACAGGGTTGGCAGAGACCCAGTACTTC,.,TRBV19,TRBJ2-5,TRBD1
CASSLVSTYEQYF,TGTGCCAGCAGCTTGGTGTCAACCTACGAGCAGTACTTC,.,TRBV5-6,TRBJ2-7,.
CASSIGGTFAETQYF,TGTGCCAGTAGTATAGGAGGGACATTTGCTGAGACCCAGTACTTC,.,TRBV19,TRBJ2-5,.
CASRQGGDGYTF,TGCGCCAGTCGACAGGGCGGGGATGGCTACACCTTC,.,TRBV4-3,TRBJ1-2,TRBD1
CASSFSQQVRSSSYNSPLHF,TGTGCCAGCAGTTTTTCCCAACAGGTTCGGAGCAGCTCCTATAATTCACCCCTCCACTTT,once,TRBV27,TRBJ1-6,.
CASSSTPREAADNEQFF,TGTGCCAGCAGCTCAACCCCTCGGGAGGCAGCGGACAATGAGCAGTTCTTC,.,TRBV7-3,TRBJ2-1,TRBD2
CASSPEGQPQHF,TGTGCCAGCAGTCCCGAGGGTCAGCCCCAGCATTTT,.,TRBV28,TRBJ1-5,.
CASSLTGTGYSHEQFF,TGTGCCAGCAGCCTAACCGGGACAGGGTATTCCCATGAGCAGTTCTTC,once,TRBV7-3,TRBJ2-1,TRBD1
CASSLLTGGEYGYTF,TGTGCCAGCAGTTTATTGACAGGGGGCGAATATGGCTACACCTTC,.,TRBV27,TRBJ1-2,TRBD1
CASSGQQLGTYEQYF,TGTGCCAGCAGCGGACAGCAATTGGGGACCTACGAGCAGTACTTC,few,TRBV7-9,TRBJ2-7,.
CASSIALTGFSGYTF,TGTGCCAGTAGTATAGCCTTGACAGGGTTCTCAGGCTACACCTTC,.,TRBV19,TRBJ1-2,TRBD1
CASRLRIPYEQYF,TGTGCCAGCAGGCTCAGGATCCCCTACGAGCAGTACTTC,.,TRBV28,TRBJ2-7,.
CATSRLDGQPYNEQFF,TGTGCCACCAGCAGGTTGGATGGACAGCCCTACAATGAGCAGTTCTTC,once,TRBV15,TRBJ2-1,.
CASSDMTGDQPQHF,TGTGCCAGCAGTGACATGACAGGGGATCAGCCCCAGCATTTT,.,TRBV25-1,TRBJ1-5,TRBD1
CASSLSPGGSPYEQYF,TGTGCCAGCAGTTTATCGCCAGGAGGATCCCCCTACGAGCAGTACTTC,.,TRBV27,TRBJ2-7,.
CASSAGQYNEQFF,TGCGCCAGCAGCGCGGGACAGTACAATGAGCAGTTCTTC,once,TRBV5-1,TRBJ2-1,.
CASSVSDRSRNYGYTF,TGTGCCAGCAGCGTATCGGACAGGAGCCGAAACTATGGCTACACCTTC,.,TRBV9,TRBJ1-2,TRBD1
CASSWNGQREAFF,TGTGCCAGCAGTTGGAACGGACAGAGGGAAGCTTTCTTT,.,TRBV6-5,TRBJ1-1,.
CASSDFGTGPGNTIYF,TGTGCCAGCAGTGATTTTGGGACAGGGCCTGGAAACACCATATATTTT,.,TRBV6-4,TRBJ1-3,TRBD1
CASRLTGSYEQYF,TGTGCCAGCAGATTGACAGGTTCCTACGAGCAGTACTTC,.,TRBV12-3/TRBV12-4,TRBJ2-7,.
CASSMSGEQFF,TGTGCCAGTAGTATGAGCGGTGAGCAGTTCTTC,.,TRBV19,TRBJ2-1,.